This T cell receptor (beta chain) emerged from a study of a mutant IDH1 vaccine in newly diagnosed glioma. Study at large: Treated patients, averaging around 40 years, were roughly 62% male and around 40% female. Study-wide points: Patients showed vaccine-induced immune responses at a rate of roughly 93%.

Assay used: immunoSEQ multiplex PCR; TCRdb lists only in-frame clones, some missing. This sample has 25,000 to 35,000 clones; more than 70% occur once, and the top ten carry over 15%. The time point: week 5, during vaccination. In the vaccine, a single dose held 300 ug of the mutant IDH1 20-mer peptide, along with topical imiquimod. Germline V lookup: CDR1 SGHNT, CDR2 YYREEE (reference sequence). The CDR3 runs to 15 residues. The germline V and J ends were trimmed by 1 base and 2 bases, with 12 bases remaining between them. Turning to this clone: Antigen unknown.

Specimen: PBMCs, collected from a glioma patient whose treatment included an IDH1 peptide vaccine. The J gene is TRBJ1-2, the V gene TRBV5-4; D not certain. The TCR comes from a man aged 18 to 30 with glioma. CDR3 sequence: CASSLPSRINYGYTF. In DNA form, the CDR3 reads TGTGCCAGCAGCTTGCCGAGTCGGATAAACTATGGCTACACCTTC.